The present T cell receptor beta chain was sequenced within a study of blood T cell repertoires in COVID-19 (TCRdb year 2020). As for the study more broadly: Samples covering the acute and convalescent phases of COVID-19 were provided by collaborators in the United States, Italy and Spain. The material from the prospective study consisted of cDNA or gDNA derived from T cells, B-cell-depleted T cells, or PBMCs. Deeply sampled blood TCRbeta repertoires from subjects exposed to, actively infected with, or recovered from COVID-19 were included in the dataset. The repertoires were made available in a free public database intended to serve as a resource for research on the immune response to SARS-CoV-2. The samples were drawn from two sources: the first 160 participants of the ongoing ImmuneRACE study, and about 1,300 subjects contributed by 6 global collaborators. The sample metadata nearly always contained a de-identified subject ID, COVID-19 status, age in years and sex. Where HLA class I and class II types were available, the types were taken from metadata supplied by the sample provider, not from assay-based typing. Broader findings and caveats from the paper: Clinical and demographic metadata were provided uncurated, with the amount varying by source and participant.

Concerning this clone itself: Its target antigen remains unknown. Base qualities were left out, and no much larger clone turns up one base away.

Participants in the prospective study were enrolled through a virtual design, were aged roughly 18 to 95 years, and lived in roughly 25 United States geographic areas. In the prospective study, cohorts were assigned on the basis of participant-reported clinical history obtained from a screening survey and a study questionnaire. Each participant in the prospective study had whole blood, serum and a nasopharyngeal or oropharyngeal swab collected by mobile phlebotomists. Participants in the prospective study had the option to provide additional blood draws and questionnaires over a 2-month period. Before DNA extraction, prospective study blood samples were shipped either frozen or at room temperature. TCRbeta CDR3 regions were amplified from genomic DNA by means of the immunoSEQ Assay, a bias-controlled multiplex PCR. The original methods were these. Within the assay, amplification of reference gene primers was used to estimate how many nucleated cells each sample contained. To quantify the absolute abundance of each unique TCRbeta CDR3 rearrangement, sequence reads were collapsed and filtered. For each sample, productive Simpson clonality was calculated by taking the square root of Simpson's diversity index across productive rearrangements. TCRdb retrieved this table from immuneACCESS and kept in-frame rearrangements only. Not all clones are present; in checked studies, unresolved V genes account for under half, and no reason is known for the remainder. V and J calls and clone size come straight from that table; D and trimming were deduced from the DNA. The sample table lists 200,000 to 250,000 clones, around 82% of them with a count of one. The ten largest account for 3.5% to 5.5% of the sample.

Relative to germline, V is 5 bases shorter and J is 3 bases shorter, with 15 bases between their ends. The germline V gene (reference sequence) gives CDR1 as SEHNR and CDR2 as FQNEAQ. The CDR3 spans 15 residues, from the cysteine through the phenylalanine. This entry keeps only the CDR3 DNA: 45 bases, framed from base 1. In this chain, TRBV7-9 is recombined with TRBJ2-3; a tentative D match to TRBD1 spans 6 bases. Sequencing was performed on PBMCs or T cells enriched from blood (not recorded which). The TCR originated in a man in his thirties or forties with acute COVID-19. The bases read TGTGCCAGCAGCGACCCGACAGGCTTGACAGATACGCAGTATTTT. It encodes CASSDPTGLTDTQYF.